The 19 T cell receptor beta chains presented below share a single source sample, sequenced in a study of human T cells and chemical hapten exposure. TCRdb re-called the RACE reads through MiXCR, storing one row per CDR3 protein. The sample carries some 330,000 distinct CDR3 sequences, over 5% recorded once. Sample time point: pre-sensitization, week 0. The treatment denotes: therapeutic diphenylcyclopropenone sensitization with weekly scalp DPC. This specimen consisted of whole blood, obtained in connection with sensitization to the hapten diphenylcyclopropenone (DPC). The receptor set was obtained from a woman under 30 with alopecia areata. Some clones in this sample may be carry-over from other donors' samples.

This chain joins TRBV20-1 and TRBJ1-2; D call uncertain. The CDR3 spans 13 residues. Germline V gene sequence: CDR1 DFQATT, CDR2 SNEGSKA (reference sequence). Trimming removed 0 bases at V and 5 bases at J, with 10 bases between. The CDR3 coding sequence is TGCAGTGCTAGAGATTTCGGGGAATATGGCTACACCTTC. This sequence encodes CSARDFGEYGYTF.

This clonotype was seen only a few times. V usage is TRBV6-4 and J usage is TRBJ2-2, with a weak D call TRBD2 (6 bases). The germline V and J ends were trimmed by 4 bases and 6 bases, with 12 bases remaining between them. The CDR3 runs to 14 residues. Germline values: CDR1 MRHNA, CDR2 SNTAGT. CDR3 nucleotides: TGTGCCAGCAGTGCGGAGGGAGCGGCCGGGGAGCTGTTTTTT. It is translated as CASSAEGAAGELFF.

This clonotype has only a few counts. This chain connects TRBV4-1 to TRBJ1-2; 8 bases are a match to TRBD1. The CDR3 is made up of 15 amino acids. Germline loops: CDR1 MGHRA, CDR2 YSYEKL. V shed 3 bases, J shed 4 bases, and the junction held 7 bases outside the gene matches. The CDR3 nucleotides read TGCGCCAGCAGCCACCCGGACAGGGCAGGCTATGGCTACACCTTC. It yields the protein CASSHPDRAGYGYTF.

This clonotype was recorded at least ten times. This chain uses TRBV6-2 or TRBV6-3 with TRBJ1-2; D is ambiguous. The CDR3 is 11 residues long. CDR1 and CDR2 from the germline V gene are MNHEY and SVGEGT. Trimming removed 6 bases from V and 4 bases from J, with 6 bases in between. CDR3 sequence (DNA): TGTGCCAGCAGCTGGACCTATGGCTACACCTTC. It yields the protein CASSWTYGYTF.

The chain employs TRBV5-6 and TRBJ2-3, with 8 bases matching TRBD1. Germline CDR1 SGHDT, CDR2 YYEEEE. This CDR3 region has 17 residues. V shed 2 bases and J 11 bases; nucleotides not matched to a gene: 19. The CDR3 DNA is TGTGCCAGCAGCTTATCGAGACAGGGGCCCAGGATTAGTGGGCAGTATTTT. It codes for CASSLSRQGPRISGQYF.

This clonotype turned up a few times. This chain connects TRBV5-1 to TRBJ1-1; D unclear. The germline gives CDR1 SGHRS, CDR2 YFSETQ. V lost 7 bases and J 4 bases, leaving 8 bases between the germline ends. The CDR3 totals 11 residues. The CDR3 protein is CASGESTEAFF. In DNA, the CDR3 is TGCGCCAGCGGGGAGAGCACTGAAGCTTTCTTT.

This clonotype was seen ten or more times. The CDR3 DNA reads TGTGCCAGCAGGGCCCGGGGTGAGCAGTTCTTC. Translation: CASRARGEQFF. This chain links TRBV12-3 or TRBV12-4 with TRBJ2-1; the D gene is possibly TRBD2 (5 bases). The CDR3 length is 11 residues. The V end lost 6 bases, the J end lost 9 bases, and 9 bases lay between the germline ends.

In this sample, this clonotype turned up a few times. The CDR3 sequence: CASTSPHEKLFF. CDR3 in DNA: TGTGCCAGCACCTCACCCCATGAAAAACTGTTTTTT. The chain carries TRBV12-3 or TRBV12-4 and TRBJ1-4, with D uncertain. V lost 7 bases and J 6 bases, leaving 9 bases between the germline ends. CDR3 length: 12 amino acids.

In nucleotides, the CDR3 is TGTGCCAGCAGCCTGAGCCCCAATGAGCAGTTCTTC. Its translation is CASSLSPNEQFF. The chain combines TRBV4-2 with TRBJ2-1; D is unclear. V gave up 4 bases and J gave up 6 bases, with 7 bases separating them. CDR3 length: 12 amino acids. Germline loops: CDR1 LGHNA, CDR2 YNFKEQ.

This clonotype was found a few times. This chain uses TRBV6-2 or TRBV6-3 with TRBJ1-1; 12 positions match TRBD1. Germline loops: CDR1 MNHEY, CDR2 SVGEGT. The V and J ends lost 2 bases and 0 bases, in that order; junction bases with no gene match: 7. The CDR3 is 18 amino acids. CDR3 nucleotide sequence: TGTGCCAGCAGTTACCGGGGACAGGGGGCCCGTATGAACACTGAAGCTTTCTTT. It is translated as CASSYRGQGARMNTEAFF.

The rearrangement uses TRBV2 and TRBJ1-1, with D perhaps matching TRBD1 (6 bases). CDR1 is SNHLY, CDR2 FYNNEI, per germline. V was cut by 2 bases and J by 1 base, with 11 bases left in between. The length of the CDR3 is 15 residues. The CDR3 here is CASSESPTGNTEAFF. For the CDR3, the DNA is TGTGCCAGCAGTGAATCCCCGACAGGGAACACTGAAGCTTTCTTT.

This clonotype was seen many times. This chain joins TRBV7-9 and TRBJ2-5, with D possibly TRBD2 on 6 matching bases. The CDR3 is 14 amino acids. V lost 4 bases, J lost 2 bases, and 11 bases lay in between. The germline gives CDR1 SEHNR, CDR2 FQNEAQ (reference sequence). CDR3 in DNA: TGTGCCAGCAGCTCCGGGGGAGCACAAGAGACCCAGTACTTC. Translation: CASSSGGAQETQYF.

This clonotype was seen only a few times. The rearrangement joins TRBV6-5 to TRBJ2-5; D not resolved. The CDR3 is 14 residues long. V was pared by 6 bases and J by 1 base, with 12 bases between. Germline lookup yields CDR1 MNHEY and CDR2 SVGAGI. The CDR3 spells CASRIRPTQETQYF. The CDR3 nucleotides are TGTGCCAGCAGGATCCGGCCAACCCAAGAGACCCAGTACTTC.

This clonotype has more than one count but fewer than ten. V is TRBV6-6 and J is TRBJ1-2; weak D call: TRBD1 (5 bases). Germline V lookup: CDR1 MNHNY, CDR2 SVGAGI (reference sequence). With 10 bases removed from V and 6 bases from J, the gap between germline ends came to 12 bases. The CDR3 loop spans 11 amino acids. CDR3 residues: CATPGFDGYTF. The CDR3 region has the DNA TGTGCCACCCCAGGGTTCGATGGCTACACCTTC.

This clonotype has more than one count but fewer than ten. Written as DNA, the CDR3 is TGTGCCAGCAGCTTTCCCCCTGCAACTAATGAAAAACTGTTTTTT. Translating it yields CASSFPPATNEKLFF. The chain couples TRBV7-2 to TRBJ1-4; D is unclear. Germline CDR1 SGHTA, CDR2 FQGNSA. Trimming pared 3 bases from V and 0 bases from J, leaving 8 bases between. CDR3 size: 15 residues. The full variable domain, with the rest looked up from reference TRBV7-2 and TRBJ1-4, is GAGVSQSPSNKVTEKGKDVELRCDPISGHTALYWYRQSLGQGLEFLIYFQGNSAPDKSGLPSDRFSAERTGGSVSTLTIQRTQQEDSAVYLCASSFPPATNEKLFFGSGTQLSVL.

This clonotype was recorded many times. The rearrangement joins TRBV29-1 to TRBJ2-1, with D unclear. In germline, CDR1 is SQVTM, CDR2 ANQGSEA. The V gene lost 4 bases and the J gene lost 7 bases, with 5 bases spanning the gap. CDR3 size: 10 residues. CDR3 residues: CSVVQNEQFF. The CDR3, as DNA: TGCAGCGTTGTTCAGAATGAGCAGTTCTTC.

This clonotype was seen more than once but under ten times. CDR3 DNA: TGTGCCAGCAGTTATAGAGAAGGGAACACTGAAGCTTTCTTT. It codes for CASSYREGNTEAFF. The chain employs TRBV28 and TRBJ1-1; D unclear. With 4 bases removed from V and 1 base from J, the gap between germline ends came to 10 bases. Germline assignment: CDR1 MDHEN and CDR2 SYDVKM. This CDR3 has 14 residues.

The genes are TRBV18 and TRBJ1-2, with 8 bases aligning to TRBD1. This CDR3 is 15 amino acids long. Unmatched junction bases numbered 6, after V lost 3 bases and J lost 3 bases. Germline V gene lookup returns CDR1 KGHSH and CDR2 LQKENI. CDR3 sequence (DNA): TGTGCCAGCTCACCTACAGGACAGGGCGACTATGGCTACACCTTC. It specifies CASSPTGQGDYGYTF.

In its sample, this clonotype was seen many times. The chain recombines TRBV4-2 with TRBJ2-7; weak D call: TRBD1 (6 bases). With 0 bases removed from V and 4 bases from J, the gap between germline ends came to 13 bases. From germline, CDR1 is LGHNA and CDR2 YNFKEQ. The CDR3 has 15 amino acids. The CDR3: CASSQDYRVGYEQYF. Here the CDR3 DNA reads TGTGCCAGCAGCCAAGACTACAGGGTAGGGTACGAGCAGTACTTC.